This paragraph reports one T cell receptor beta chain. Its antigen target is currently unknown. Base qualities are not recorded, but no much larger clone differs from it by a single base. The immunoSEQ Assay, a bias-controlled multiplex PCR, was used to amplify TCRbeta CDR3 regions from genomic DNA. Under the source paper's analysis protocol: The number of nucleated cells in each sample was estimated from the amplification of reference gene primers within the assay. Sequence reads were collapsed and filtered to measure the absolute abundance of every unique TCRbeta CDR3 rearrangement. For each sample, productive Simpson clonality was calculated as the square root of Simpson's diversity index across productive rearrangements. Sourced from immuneACCESS, this table was stored by TCRdb with only in-frame sequences that have V and J called. A share of the clones is absent; for the studies checked, an unresolved V gene accounts for under half, and the remainder has no known explanation. For V, J and clone size, that table is used; D and trimming come from the DNA. This sample lists around 200,000 clones; about 87% were detected once. The ten most abundant clones make up 1.2% of the sample.

The sample is drawn from a study of blood T cell repertoires in COVID-19 (dated by TCRdb to between 2020 and 2021). At the level of the whole study: Samples covering the acute and convalescent phases of COVID-19 were provided by collaborators in the United States, Italy and Spain. The prospective study material was composed of cDNA or gDNA derived from T cells, B-cell-depleted T cells, or PBMCs. The dataset comprised deeply sampled blood TCRbeta repertoires from subjects exposed to, actively infected with, or recovered from COVID-19. A freely available public database, intended as a resource for researchers studying the immune response to SARS-CoV-2, is where the repertoires were released. Samples were obtained from the ongoing ImmuneRACE study (first 160 participants) and from 1,254 subjects provided by 6 global collaborators. A de-identified subject ID, COVID-19 status, age in years and sex were almost always included in the sample metadata. Where available, HLA class I and class II types were taken from metadata supplied by the sample provider and were not determined by assay-based typing.

Participants in the prospective study were enrolled through a virtual design, were aged roughly 18 to 90 years, and lived in approximately 25 United States geographic areas. To assign participants to cohorts, the prospective study relied on clinical history that participants themselves reported in a screening survey and a study questionnaire. Recovered participants in ImmuneRACE Cohort 3 were defined as having two consecutive negative NP/OP PCR tests, clearance from a healthcare professional, or resolution of symptoms. Mobile phlebotomists in the prospective study collected whole blood, serum and a nasopharyngeal or oropharyngeal swab from every participant. Prospective study participants could optionally give additional blood draws and questionnaires over an approximately two-month period. Blood samples from the prospective study were shipped frozen or at room temperature prior to DNA extraction.

The investigation overall reported the following: The amount of clinical and demographic metadata varied by source and participant and was provided uncurated.

Measured from the cysteine to the phenylalanine, the CDR3 is 17 residues long. Kept here is only the CDR3 DNA, which spans 51 bases and is read in frame from base 1. V is trimmed back by 0 bases and J by 3 bases, and the junction contains 9 bases that no gene match accounts for. CDR1 and CDR2 (SGDLS, YYNGEE) derive from the germline V gene. Here the chain combines TRBV9 and TRBJ1-2; 9 central bases correspond to TRBD1. Sequencing used PBMCs or T cells enriched from blood (not recorded which). This TCR was sampled from a man aged 25 to 45 who had recovered from COVID-19. The DNA is TGTGCCAGCAGCGTAGGTGGACAGGGGAACCCTGACTATGGCTACACCTTC. Translation gives CASSVGGQGNPDYGYTF.